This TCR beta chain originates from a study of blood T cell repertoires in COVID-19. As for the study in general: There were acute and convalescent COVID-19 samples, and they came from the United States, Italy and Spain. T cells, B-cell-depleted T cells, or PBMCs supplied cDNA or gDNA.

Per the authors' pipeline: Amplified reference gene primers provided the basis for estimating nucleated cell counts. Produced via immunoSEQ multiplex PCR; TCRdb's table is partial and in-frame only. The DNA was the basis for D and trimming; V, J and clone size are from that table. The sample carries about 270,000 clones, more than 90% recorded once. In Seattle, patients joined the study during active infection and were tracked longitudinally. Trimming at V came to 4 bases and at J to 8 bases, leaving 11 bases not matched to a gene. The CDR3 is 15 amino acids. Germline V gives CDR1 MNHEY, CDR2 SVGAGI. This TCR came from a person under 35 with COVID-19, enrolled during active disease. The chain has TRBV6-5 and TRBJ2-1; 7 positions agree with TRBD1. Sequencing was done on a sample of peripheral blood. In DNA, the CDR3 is TGTGCCAGCAGTTTAACAGGGGCCCTCGGAGATGAGCAGTTCTTC. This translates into CASSLTGALGDEQFF.